These 25 T cell receptor beta chains share one sample of origin, sequenced in a study of T cell repertoires in cytomegalovirus infection. TCRdb processed the reads anew with MiXCR; each CDR3 protein has one entry. The sample includes roughly 720,000 distinct CDR3 sequences, roughly 36% of them seen just once. The sample was PBMCs. Receptor source: a human donor in good health (CMV status not recorded). Some clones in this sample may be carry-over from other donors' samples.

The chain links TRBV20-1 to TRBJ2-1, with D perhaps given as TRBD1 or TRBD2 (5 bases each). V lost 5 bases, J lost 2 bases, and 7 bases lay in between. Germline CDR1 and CDR2: DFQATT and SNEGSKA (reference sequence). The length of the CDR3 is 12 residues. CDR3 coding DNA: TGCAGTGCTGGGGGTCCCTACAATGAGCAGTTCTTC. Protein: CSAGGPYNEQFF.

The chain is built from TRBV25-1 and TRBJ2-7, with 9 nucleotides matching TRBD1. Germline V gene sequence: CDR1 MGHDK, CDR2 SYGVNS. V dropped 2 bases and J dropped 2; count of bases not matched to a gene: 1. The CDR3 totals 14 residues. The CDR3 loop is CASSEGTGTYEQYF. The CDR3 DNA is TGTGCCAGCAGTGAAGGGACAGGGACCTACGAGCAGTACTTC.

The chain couples TRBV28 to TRBJ1-4; D uncertain. The ends were cut back, 6 bases at V and 4 bases at J, with 12 bases in the middle. Germline-derived CDR1 and CDR2 are MDHEN and SYDVKM. The CDR3 is made up of 14 amino acids. The CDR3 DNA follows: TGTGCCAGCAGGCAGCCAACCCGTAATGAAAAACTGTTTTTT. As protein: CASRQPTRNEKLFF.

In this sample, this clonotype turned up a few times. The chain links TRBV9 to TRBJ2-1; possibly TRBD1 for D (6 bases). V was clipped by 4 bases and J by 3 bases, with 11 bases between them. The germline CDR1 and CDR2 sequences are SGDLS and YYNGEE. This CDR3 comprises 14 residues. In DNA form, the CDR3 reads TGTGCCAGCAGCCCCGTACAGGGCTACAATGAGCAGTTCTTC. It encodes CASSPVQGYNEQFF.

This clonotype occurred a few times. The genes are TRBV27 and TRBJ2-1; perhaps TRBD2 as D (5 bases). Germline V CDR1 and CDR2: MNHEY, SMNVEV (reference sequence). The CDR3 totals 14 residues. Trimming stripped 2 bases from V and 7 bases from J, with 12 bases between. This CDR3 reads CASSLPGKRNEQFF. CDR3 nucleotide sequence: TGTGCCAGCAGTTTACCGGGGAAAAGGAATGAGCAGTTCTTC.

There are many counts of this clonotype. The chain recombines TRBV7-2 with TRBJ2-1; 12 positions match TRBD2. The CDR3 is made up of 16 amino acids. V lost 5 bases and J lost 8; bases outside the gene matches: 10. Germline assignment: CDR1 SGHTA and CDR2 FQGNSA. CDR3: CASSPRASGRVHEQFF. The CDR3 nucleotides are TGTGCCAGCAGCCCGCGGGCTAGCGGGAGGGTACATGAGCAGTTCTTC. The full variable domain, rest sourced from reference TRBV7-2 and TRBJ2-1, is GAGVSQSPSNKVTEKGKDVELRCDPISGHTALYWYRQSLGQGLEFLIYFQGNSAPDKSGLPSDRFSAERTGGSVSTLTIQRTQQEDSAVYLCASSPRASGRVHEQFFGPGTRLTVL.

The J gene is TRBJ2-2, the V gene TRBV7-8; D possibly uses TRBD1 or TRBD2 (5 bases each). Germline CDR1 and CDR2: SGHVS and FQNEAQ. Trimming removed 1 base from V and 1 base from J, with 10 bases in between. CDR3 length equals 16 residues. As DNA, the CDR3 is TGTGCCAGCAGCTTAGTGGGACGTCTGAACACCGGGGAGCTGTTTTTT. This gives the protein CASSLVGRLNTGELFF.

This clonotype was seen only a few times. The chain combines TRBV27 with TRBJ2-1, with TRBD2 matching over 8 bases. The germline gives CDR1 MNHEY, CDR2 SMNVEV (reference sequence). The CDR3 contains 16 residues. Germline trimming cut 0 bases from V and 9 bases from J; bases unmatched to any gene: 10. The DNA of the CDR3 is TGTGCCAGCAGTTTATCGTTGACTAGCGTGGCGGGTGAGCAGTTCTTC. Translation gives CASSLSLTSVAGEQFF.

A few counts support this clonotype. The chain carries TRBV7-9 and TRBJ2-4; 9 bases are shared with TRBD1. The germline V gene encodes CDR1 SEHNR and CDR2 FQNEAQ (reference sequence). With V trimmed by 5 bases and J by 4 bases, 6 bases remained unmatched. This CDR3 is built from 15 residues. The CDR3 region has the DNA TGTGCCAGCAGCATCGGGACAGGGACAAAAAACATTCAGTACTTC. Its translation: CASSIGTGTKNIQYF.

This chain joins TRBV6-1 and TRBJ2-2, with no clear D. In germline, CDR1 is MNHNS, CDR2 SASEGT. The CDR3 is 14 residues long. V was pared by 2 bases and J by 15 bases, with 19 bases between. The chain's CDR3 is CASSENLSTGRMFF. The CDR3 region has the DNA TGTGCCAGCAGTGAAAACTTGTCGACCGGGCGTATGTTTTTT.

This clonotype was seen only a few times. The chain combines TRBV28 with TRBJ1-5, with 9 bases aligning to TRBD1. Germline values: CDR1 MDHEN, CDR2 SYDVKM. Trimming at V came to 7 bases and at J to 5 bases, leaving 9 bases not matched to a gene. CDR3 length: 15 residues. In DNA form, the CDR3 reads TGTGCCAGCATCCCAAGCGGGACAGGGTATCAGCCCCAGCATTTT. Translating gives CASIPSGTGYQPQHF. The whole variable domain, filled in from reference TRBV28 and TRBJ1-5, reads DVKVTQSSRYLVKRTGEKVFLECVQDMDHENMFWYRQDPGLGLRLIYFSYDVKMKEKGDIPEGYSVSREKKERFSLILESASTNQTSMYLCASIPSGTGYQPQHFGDGTRLSIL.

V usage is TRBV4-1 and J usage is TRBJ2-5; TRBD2 agrees at 12 bases. The CDR3 is 19 amino acids. Germline CDR1 is MGHRA and CDR2 is YSYEKL. V lost 7 bases and J lost 4; bases outside the gene matches: 19. CDR3 sequence reads: CASTGRPSGGDIGGETQYF. DNA for the CDR3: TGCGCCAGCACGGGACGGCCTAGCGGGGGGGACATCGGGGGAGAGACCCAGTACTTC.

This sequence joins TRBV7-6 and TRBJ2-5; the D gene is possibly TRBD1 (6 bases). Germline V CDR1 and CDR2: SGHVS, FNYEAQ. CDR3 length: 15 residues. V dropped 4 bases and J dropped 1 base, with 13 bases sitting between them. The CDR3 reads CASSSARDTQETQYF. In DNA form, the CDR3 reads TGTGCCAGCAGCTCAGCCCGGGACACCCAAGAGACCCAGTACTTC.

This clonotype was observed a handful of times. The CDR3 region is CASSATGYTEAFF. The CDR3, as DNA: TGTGCCAGCAGCGCGACAGGGTACACTGAAGCTTTCTTT. The J gene is TRBJ1-1, the V gene TRBV11-2, with 7 bases identical to TRBD1. CDR1 and CDR2 from the germline V gene are SGHAT and FQNNGV. The trim removed 5 bases at V and 3 bases at J, leaving 3 bases unmatched. The CDR3 length is 13 residues.

The V call is TRBV28, the J call TRBJ2-2; 7 bases match TRBD1. This CDR3 has 16 residues. In germline, CDR1 is MDHEN, CDR2 SYDVKM. V gave up 2 bases and J gave up 0 bases; unmatched junction bases: 3. The CDR3 nucleotides read TGTGCCAGCAGTTTAATTCAGGGGGCGAACACCGGGGAGCTGTTTTTT. Its translation is CASSLIQGANTGELFF.

The chain has TRBV7-3 and TRBJ1-4, with D maybe TRBD1 (5 bases). V shed 8 bases and J shed 8 bases, with 18 bases lying between them. Germline CDR1 reads SGHTA; CDR2 reads FQGTGA. CDR3 length equals 14 residues. CDR3 in amino acids: CASANGTEGEKLFF. The CDR3 region has the DNA TGTGCCAGCGCGAACGGAACCGAGGGGGAAAAACTGTTTTTT.

The gene calls are TRBV14 and TRBJ2-2; 9 bases line up with TRBD2. This CDR3 is 20 amino acids long. The germline CDR1 and CDR2 sequences are SGHDN and FVKESK. V was pared by 1 base and J by 0 bases, with 12 bases of the junction left unmatched. The CDR3 spells CASSQGIFGLATTNTGELFF. The CDR3 DNA is TGTGCCAGCAGCCAAGGGATATTTGGACTAGCGACTACGAACACCGGGGAGCTGTTTTTT.

The gene calls are TRBV6-1 and TRBJ1-5; TRBD1 matches 11 bases. Germline V gene sequence: CDR1 MNHNS, CDR2 SASEGT. This CDR3 contains 17 residues. V was pared by 6 bases and J by 0 bases, with 7 bases of the junction left unmatched. The CDR3, as DNA: TGTGCCAGCAGCCGGGACAGGGGGGCTTATAGCAATCAGCCCCAGCATTTT. This gives the protein CASSRDRGAYSNQPQHF.

Remarks on this clonotype: The junction departs from germline at one end; a sequencing error may be responsible. This CDR3 reads CASSPTASLPQETPYF. In nucleotides, the CDR3 is TGTGCCAGCAGTCCAACGGCGAGCCTGCCCCAAGAGACCCCGTACTTC. V gene TRBV6-5 combines with J gene TRBJ2-5; D uncertain. CDR3 length equals 16 residues. In germline, CDR1 is MNHEY, CDR2 SVGAGI.

This clonotype was picked up a small number of times. The J gene is TRBJ2-5, the V gene TRBV10-3; D tentatively reads TRBD1 or TRBD2 (6 bases each). Trimming shortened V by 6 bases and J by 3 bases, and 14 bases separated the two germline ends. The CDR3 length is 14 residues. Germline assignment: CDR1 ENHRY and CDR2 SYGVKD. CDR3 sequence: CAIRGARGEETQYF. The CDR3 nucleotides read TGTGCCATCAGGGGGGCAAGGGGGGAAGAGACCCAGTACTTC.

This chain uses TRBV25-1 with TRBJ2-7, with 8 bases aligning to TRBD2. The CDR3 has 15 residues. V lost 4 bases and J lost 6; bases outside the gene matches: 11. The germline gives CDR1 MGHDK, CDR2 SYGVNS. The CDR3 reads CASSAPPQAGGEQYF. Written as DNA, the CDR3 is TGTGCCAGCAGTGCACCGCCTCAGGCGGGAGGCGAGCAGTACTTC.

This clonotype has just a few counts. The chain links TRBV9 to TRBJ2-2; a possible D gene is TRBD1 (5 bases). Germline CDR1 SGDLS, CDR2 YYNGEE. Between the trimmed V and J ends, which lost 0 bases and 2 bases, there was a span of 11 bases. The CDR3 totals 16 residues. The CDR3 spells CASSVGDSRNTGELFF. CDR3 bases: TGTGCCAGCAGCGTAGGAGACAGTAGAAACACCGGGGAGCTGTTTTTT.

This clonotype was counted ten times or more. The V call is TRBV11-2, the J call TRBJ1-2; unclear D gene. Germline V gene sequence: CDR1 SGHAT, CDR2 FQNNGV. Trimming left V 1 base short and J 2 bases short, with 5 bases between. This CDR3 contains 13 residues. The CDR3 loop is CASSLGSNYGYTF. The DNA of the CDR3 is TGTGCCAGCAGCTTAGGGTCAAACTATGGCTACACCTTC.

This chain uses TRBV28 with TRBJ1-1; D unclear. Trimming stripped 11 bases from V and 4 bases from J, with 14 bases between. This CDR3 spans 12 amino acids. Germline V gene sequence: CDR1 MDHEN, CDR2 SYDVKM. CDR3 DNA sequence: TGTGCCCCCTACGGCTCTGGCACTGAAGCTTTCTTT. Translation gives CAPYGSGTEAFF.

This clonotype has just a few counts. The rearrangement uses TRBV4-1 and TRBJ1-2, with D perhaps matching TRBD1 (5 bases). The CDR3 extends over 14 amino acids. Trimming removed 1 base at V and 4 bases at J, with 10 bases between. Germline CDR1 is MGHRA and CDR2 is YSYEKL. The CDR3 reads CASSQALGGYGYTF. The CDR3 DNA sequence: TGCGCCAGCAGCCAAGCTCTCGGGGGCTATGGCTACACCTTC.